This T cell receptor beta chain was sequenced in a study of blood T cell repertoires in COVID-19 (TCRdb year 2020). A note on the overall study: Collaborator samples came from the United States, Italy and Spain and covered acute and convalescent phases of COVID-19. The dataset comprised deeply sampled blood TCRbeta repertoires from subjects exposed to, actively infected with, or recovered from COVID-19. A de-identified subject ID, COVID-19 status, age in years and sex were almost always included in the sample metadata. The material from the prospective study consisted of cDNA or gDNA derived from T cells, B-cell-depleted T cells, or PBMCs. Where available, HLA class I and class II types were taken from metadata supplied by the sample provider and were not determined by assay-based typing. The repertoires were released in a freely available public database intended as a resource for research on the immune response to SARS-CoV-2. Samples came from the ongoing ImmuneRACE study (first 160 participants) plus 1,254 subjects from 6 global collaborators. Study-wide conclusions, independent of this receptor: The quantity of clinical and demographic metadata differed by source and by participant and was supplied without curation.

TCRbeta CDR3 regions were amplified from genomic DNA using the immunoSEQ Assay, a bias-controlled multiplex PCR. Processing in the source paper ran as follows. Nucleated cell counts per sample were estimated from amplification of reference gene primers within the assay. To quantify the absolute abundance of each unique TCRbeta CDR3 rearrangement, sequence reads were collapsed and filtered. For each sample, productive Simpson clonality was calculated by taking the square root of Simpson's diversity index across productive rearrangements. Here the immuneACCESS table is served through TCRdb, limited to in-frame sequences with V and J called. Missing clones are a known gap in these copies; in checked studies unresolved V genes cover under half, and the rest lacks a known reason. The V and J calls and clone size were taken over from that table, and D and trimming were inferred from the DNA. The sample table records 400,000 to 550,000 clones; roughly 89% of these occur just once. The top ten hold 4.3% of the sample.

Looking up the germline V gene yields CDR1 SGHVS and CDR2 FNYEAQ. From the cysteine up to the phenylalanine, the CDR3 has a length of 15 residues. Only CDR3 DNA is held: 45 bases, read in frame from base 1. V is pared back by 5 bases and J by 5 bases, with 18 bases lying between the germline termini. About this clone itself: It has no known antigen specificity. Base qualities are missing; no much larger clone stands one base away.

Whole blood was collected in K2EDTA tubes by collaborating institutions according to the institutions' own protocols. For TCRbeta analysis, collaborators shipped samples in one of three forms: frozen whole blood, isolated PBMCs, or DNA extracted from either of those sample types. Sequencing was done on a sample of peripheral blood. The receptor's source is a young woman with acute or convalescent COVID-19. The chain was built from TRBV7-6 and TRBJ2-5; matching of 6 bases hints at TRBD2 as the D gene. The CDR3: CASSLRFGGSETQYF. The DNA reads as follows: TGTGCCAGCAGCCTTCGTTTCGGGGGATCGGAGACCCAGTACTTC.